What follows are 10 T cell receptor beta chains derived from one specimen sequenced in a study of T cell repertoires in cytomegalovirus infection (dated by TCRdb to between 2018 and 2021). For sequencing, an Illumina HiSeq 1500 was employed. TCRdb reworked the public reads: Q25 trimming with fastp, MiXCR clone assembly, productive beta chains retained. Identical CDR3 protein sequences are pooled into one entry, listed with their most common genes and DNA. The sample records 150,000 to 200,000 distinct CDR3 sequences, about 21% of which are singletons. Jointly, the top ten make up 2.9% of the sample. Sequenced material: PBMCs. The receptors originated from a human donor in good health (CMV status not recorded). Some clones in this sample may be carry-over from other donors' samples.

In this sample, this clonotype turned up a few times. This rearrangement joins TRBV20-1 to TRBJ1-6; D uncertain. The CDR3 covers 16 residues. Trimming stripped 6 bases from V and 7 bases from J, with 22 bases between. Germline CDR1 and CDR2: DFQATT and SNEGSKA (reference sequence). In DNA form, the CDR3 reads TGCAGTGCCCCACCGGGTGGCACGGGGTTGAATTCACCCCTCCACTTT. Residues: CSAPPGGTGLNSPLHF.

This clonotype showed up many times. V and J are TRBV7-8 and TRBJ2-1, with TRBD2 matching 11 bases. The CDR3 is made up of 17 amino acids. CDR1 and CDR2 (germline): SGHVS, FQNEAQ. V dropped 5 bases and J dropped 2; count of bases not matched to a gene: 8. CDR3 DNA: TGTGCCAGCAGCCCCCGACTAGCGGGGTTTGCCTACAATGAGCAGTTCTTC. Protein sequence: CASSPRLAGFAYNEQFF. Using reference TRBV7-8 and TRBJ2-1 for the parts outside the CDR3, the full variable domain is GAGVSQSPRYKVAKRGQDVALRCDPISGHVSLFWYQQALGQGPEFLTYFQNEAQLDKSGLPSDRFFAERPEGSVSTLKIQRTQQEDSAVYLCASSPRLAGFAYNEQFFGPGTRLTVL.

The genes are TRBV28 and TRBJ1-2; perhaps TRBD1 as D (6 bases). The ends were cut back, 2 bases at V and 6 bases at J, with 25 bases in the middle. CDR3 length: 18 residues. From germline, CDR1 is MDHEN and CDR2 SYDVKM. The chain's CDR3 is CASSLVTLRQDGTNGYTF. The DNA of the CDR3 is TGTGCCAGCAGTTTAGTAACGTTGCGGCAGGACGGGACAAATGGCTACACCTTC.

In its sample, this clonotype was seen a few times. In DNA form, the CDR3 reads TGTGCCAGCACAAGGGACGGGTCCTTCTACAATGAGCAGTTCTTC. This codes for CASTRDGSFYNEQFF. The V gene is TRBV2, the J gene TRBJ2-1, with D perhaps assigned TRBD1 or TRBD2 (5 bases each). Trimming took 7 bases from V and 3 from J, leaving 16 bases between them. The CDR3 consists of 15 residues. From germline, CDR1 is SNHLY and CDR2 FYNNEI.

This clonotype was observed a few times. This chain joins TRBV5-1 and TRBJ2-2; weak D call: TRBD1 (5 bases). Looked up from germline, CDR1 is SGHRS and CDR2 is YFSETQ. The CDR3 is made up of 17 amino acids. Trimming pared 3 bases from V and 5 bases from J, leaving 20 bases between. CDR3 sequence reads: CASSSTVTAWATGELFF. In nucleotides, the CDR3 is TGCGCCAGCAGCTCGACGGTGACAGCCTGGGCGACCGGGGAGCTGTTTTTT. The full variable domain, rest sourced from reference TRBV5-1 and TRBJ2-2, is KAGVTQTPRYLIKTRGQQVTLSCSPISGHRSVSWYQQTPGQGLQFLFEYFSETQRNKGNFPGRFSGRQFSNSRSEMNVSTLELGDSALYLCASSSTVTAWATGELFFGEGSRLTVL.

This rearrangement joins TRBV12-3 or TRBV12-4 to TRBJ2-6; D is undetermined. This CDR3 comprises 13 residues. V was pared by 6 bases and J by 1 base, with 4 bases between. The CDR3, as DNA: TGTGCCAGCAGGGCTTCTGGGGCCAACGTCCTGACTTTC. Amino acid sequence: CASRASGANVLTF.

This chain uses TRBV9 with TRBJ2-3; D is uncertain. Trimming removed 6 bases at V and 3 bases at J, with 14 bases between. The CDR3 totals 14 residues. Per the germline V gene, CDR1 is SGDLS and CDR2 is YYNGEE. Here the CDR3 DNA reads TGTGCCAGCACCCTTACTGCGGCAACAGATACGCAGTATTTT. Amino acids: CASTLTAATDTQYF. Together with reference TRBV9 and TRBJ2-3, the CDR3 gives the full variable domain: DSGVTQTPKHLITATGQRVTLRCSPRSGDLSVYWYQQSLDQGLQFLIQYYNGEERAKGNILERFSAQQFPDLHSELNLSSLELGDSALYFCASTLTAATDTQYFGPGTRLTVL.

This clonotype has only a few counts. V and J are TRBV7-3 and TRBJ2-2, with D unresolved. The CDR3 has 15 amino acids. The V and J ends lost 3 bases and 7 bases respectively, with 15 bases between them. Per the germline V gene, CDR1 is SGHTA and CDR2 is FQGTGA. The chain's CDR3 is CASSFLVGIGGELFF. As DNA, the CDR3 is TGTGCCAGCAGCTTTCTAGTGGGTATCGGCGGGGAGCTGTTTTTT.

V gene TRBV20-1 combines with J gene TRBJ2-5, with D possibly TRBD2 on 5 matching bases. V lost 1 base to trimming and J lost 5 bases, with 8 bases between them. Germline V gene sequence: CDR1 DFQATT, CDR2 SNEGSKA (reference sequence). The CDR3 is 12 amino acids. The CDR3 sequence is CSARAPGETQYF. CDR3 in DNA: TGCAGTGCTAGAGCCCCGGGGGAGACCCAGTACTTC.

This clonotype has a handful of counts. This chain connects TRBV6-5 to TRBJ2-5, with TRBD1 identical over 8 bases. Germline lookup yields CDR1 MNHEY and CDR2 SVGAGI. Trimming at V came to 2 bases and at J to 1 base, leaving 3 bases not matched to a gene. The CDR3 has 15 amino acids. The CDR3 protein is CASSYLGQGQETQYF. Written as DNA, the CDR3 is TGTGCCAGCAGTTACCTAGGACAGGGCCAAGAGACCCAGTACTTC.